These T cell receptor beta chains were read from a single sample in a study of blood T cell repertoires in COVID-19. Sequencing was performed with immunoSEQ multiplex PCR; in TCRdb, only in-frame clones are kept and a portion is missing. In the table there are 150,000 to 200,000 clones, around nine tenths of which are singletons. The sequenced material came from peripheral blood. Receptor source: a woman between 65 and 79 years old with COVID-19, enrolled during active disease. The CDR3 runs from the conserved cysteine through the conserved F or W. A D gene is named only where the DNA matches it firmly. The size entry is marked missing in some rows and otherwise reads once, few, many or a size class.

D,size,J,V,CDR3,DNA
TRBD1,.,TRBJ1-4,TRBV4-1,CASSQNRGRGEKLFF,TGCGCCAGCAGCCAGAACAGGGGGCGCGGTGAAAAACTGTTTTTT
TRBD1,.,TRBJ1-2,TRBV2,CASSAIRQGPFRGYTF,TGTGCCAGCAGTGCAATTAGACAGGGCCCTTTTCGTGGCTACACCTTC
.,.,TRBJ1-5,TRBV15,CATSRDYAGSGNQPQHF,TGTGCCACCAGCAGAGATTATGCAGGGTCCGGCAATCAGCCCCAGCATTTT
TRBD2,.,TRBJ2-7,TRBV5-4,CASSTRTSGSYEQYF,TGTGCCAGCAGCACGCGGACTAGCGGTTCCTACGAGCAGTACTTC
.,once,TRBJ2-2,TRBV4-2,CASSFGQNTGELFF,TGTGCCAGCAGCTTCGGACAGAACACCGGGGAGCTGTTTTTT
.,.,TRBJ1-6,TRBV5-1,CASSQDAQGAGNSPLHF,TGCGCCAGCAGTCAAGACGCCCAAGGCGCCGGGAATTCACCCCTCCACTTT
.,once,TRBJ1-1,TRBV6-2/TRBV6-3,CASSAIQGSEAFF,TGTGCCAGCAGCGCGATTCAGGGGAGTGAAGCTTTCTTT
.,.,TRBJ2-7,TRBV30,CAWSRPSLEGTQYF,TGTGCCTGGAGTCGACCAAGTTTAGAGGGGACACAGTACTTC
.,.,TRBJ1-1,TRBV5-6,CASSLAAGGPEAFF,TGTGCCAGCAGCTTGGCCGCGGGGGGGCCTGAAGCTTTCTTT
TRBD2,.,TRBJ2-5,TRBV7-6,CASSRLAGGPEETQYF,TGTGCCAGCAGCCGACTAGCGGGAGGGCCAGAAGAGACCCAGTACTTC
TRBD2,.,TRBJ2-4,TRBV5-1,CASSPGLADLAKNIQYF,TGCGCCAGCAGCCCGGGACTAGCGGACCTCGCCAAAAACATTCAGTACTTC
.,.,TRBJ1-2,TRBV4-3,CASSQQGTYGYTF,TGCGCCAGCAGCCAACAGGGAACTTATGGCTACACCTTC
TRBD2,few,TRBJ2-7,TRBV11-2,CASRPSSGRALGEQYF,TGTGCCAGCAGGCCATCTAGCGGGAGGGCCTTGGGGGAGCAGTACTTC
.,.,TRBJ1-1,TRBV28,CASSDRQGTLEAFF,TGTGCCAGCAGTGACCGGCAGGGGACACTAGAAGCTTTCTTT
.,few,TRBJ2-7,TRBV19,CASSIAQDKREQYF,TGTGCCAGTAGTATTGCACAGGACAAAAGAGAGCAGTACTTC
.,.,TRBJ2-5,TRBV5-1,CASSLKGGETQYF,TGCGCCAGCAGCTTAAAGGGGGGGGAGACCCAGTACTTC
.,.,TRBJ2-7,TRBV21-1,CASSMLGTRVNYEQYF,TGTGCCAGCAGCATGCTCGGGACTAGGGTTAACTACGAGCAGTACTTC
TRBD1,.,TRBJ1-2,TRBV29-1,CSTRSGGDVGYTF,TGCAGCACAAGGTCAGGGGGCGATGTGGGCTACACCTTC
TRBD1,.,TRBJ1-3,TRBV19,CASRAGQGVTISGNTIYF,TGTGCCAGTAGAGCGGGACAGGGGGTTACCATCTCTGGAAACACCATATATTTT
.,.,TRBJ1-6,TRBV11-2,CASSLDLPSPLHF,TGTGCCAGCAGCTTAGATCTTCCCTCACCCCTCCACTTT
.,.,TRBJ1-3,TRBV28,CASSLSLGGSGNTIYF,TGTGCCAGCAGTTTGAGTCTCGGCGGATCTGGAAACACCATATATTTT
TRBD1,.,TRBJ1-1,TRBV9,CASSPGQGPYTEAFF,TGTGCCAGCAGCCCCGGACAGGGGCCCTACACTGAAGCTTTCTTT
.,.,TRBJ2-1,TRBV5-1,CASSLASEDNEQFF,TGCGCCAGCAGCTTGGCATCGGAGGACAATGAGCAGTTCTTC
TRBD1,.,TRBJ2-7,TRBV29-1,CSARRDSHSYEQYF,TGCAGCGCACGCCGGGACAGTCACTCCTACGAGCAGTACTTC
TRBD2,once,TRBJ2-3,TRBV7-8,CASSLGVGGRDTDTQYF,TGTGCCAGCAGCTTAGGGGTTGGCGGGAGGGACACAGATACGCAGTATTTT
TRBD1,.,TRBJ1-4,TRBV28,CASSLGQGREKLFF,TGTGCCAGCAGTTTGGGACAGGGGCGGGAAAAACTGTTTTTT
.,.,TRBJ1-2,TRBV5-1,CASSLVHPGGYTF,TGCGCCAGCAGCTTGGTTCATCCGGGTGGCTACACCTTC
.,.,TRBJ2-5,TRBV5-1,CASSLERRETQYF,TGCGCCAGCAGCTTGGAACGCAGGGAGACCCAGTACTTC
TRBD1,few,TRBJ1-2,TRBV19,CASIAKGTGNNYGYTF,TGTGCCAGTATCGCTAAGGGGACAGGGAACAACTATGGCTACACCTTC
.,.,TRBJ1-1,TRBV11-1,CASSSGQINTEAFF,TGTGCCAGCAGCTCAGGACAGATTAACACTGAAGCTTTCTTT
.,.,TRBJ2-3,TRBV5-4,CASSPSRGQSTDTQYF,TGTGCCAGCAGCCCCAGTCGAGGGCAAAGCACAGATACGCAGTATTTT
.,.,TRBJ1-2,TRBV19,CASEAIRGRSGYTF,TGTGCCAGTGAAGCCATCAGGGGTAGAAGTGGCTACACCTTC
.,.,TRBJ2-5,TRBV7-3,CASSLDRGETQYF,TGTGCCAGCAGCTTAGATCGGGGGGAGACCCAGTACTTC
TRBD1,.,TRBJ1-1,TRBV19,CASSTPDRENTEAFF,TGTGCCAGTAGTACGCCCGACAGGGAGAACACTGAAGCTTTCTTT
.,.,TRBJ1-2,TRBV5-6,CASSLGVGYTF,TGTGCCAGCAGCCTAGGGGTCGGCTACACCTTC
.,.,TRBJ2-5,TRBV2,CASSDGREYRETQYF,TGTGCCAGCAGTGATGGGAGAGAGTATCGGGAGACCCAGTACTTC
.,.,TRBJ2-7,TRBV28,CASRRGQTYEQYF,TGTGCCAGCAGGCGTGGACAGACCTACGAGCAGTACTTC
TRBD2,.,TRBJ2-1,TRBV30,CASTASGPYNEQFF,TGTGCCTCCACAGCTAGCGGACCCTACAATGAGCAGTTCTTC
.,.,TRBJ1-2,TRBV19,CASSMTEGYTF,TGTGCCAGTAGTATGACGGAGGGCTACACCTTC
.,.,TRBJ1-4,TRBV27,CASRYLGGQGNEKLFF,TGTGCCAGCAGATACTTGGGGGGGCAGGGAAACGAAAAACTGTTTTTT
TRBD2,.,TRBJ2-5,TRBV15,CATSRAGTSGGETQYF,TGTGCCACCAGCAGGGCGGGGACTAGCGGTGGGGAGACCCAGTACTTC
TRBD1,.,TRBJ1-2,TRBV6-5,CASSRTGGDYGYTF,TGTGCCAGCAGCCGAACAGGGGGCGACTATGGCTACACCTTC
.,.,TRBJ2-3,TRBV18,CASSLLSTDTQYF,TGTGCCAGCTCACTTTTAAGCACAGATACGCAGTATTTT
.,.,TRBJ1-6,TRBV30,CAWSVRQGGSPLHF,TGTGCCTGGAGTGTGAGGCAGGGAGGATCACCCCTCCACTTT
TRBD2,.,TRBJ2-1,TRBV10-3,CAISGGTRHNEQFF,TGTGCCATCAGTGGGGGGACTAGACACAATGAGCAGTTCTTC
TRBD1,once,TRBJ1-2,TRBV5-5,CASSLAVGTGYGYTF,TGTGCCAGCAGCTTGGCCGTCGGGACAGGATATGGCTACACCTTC